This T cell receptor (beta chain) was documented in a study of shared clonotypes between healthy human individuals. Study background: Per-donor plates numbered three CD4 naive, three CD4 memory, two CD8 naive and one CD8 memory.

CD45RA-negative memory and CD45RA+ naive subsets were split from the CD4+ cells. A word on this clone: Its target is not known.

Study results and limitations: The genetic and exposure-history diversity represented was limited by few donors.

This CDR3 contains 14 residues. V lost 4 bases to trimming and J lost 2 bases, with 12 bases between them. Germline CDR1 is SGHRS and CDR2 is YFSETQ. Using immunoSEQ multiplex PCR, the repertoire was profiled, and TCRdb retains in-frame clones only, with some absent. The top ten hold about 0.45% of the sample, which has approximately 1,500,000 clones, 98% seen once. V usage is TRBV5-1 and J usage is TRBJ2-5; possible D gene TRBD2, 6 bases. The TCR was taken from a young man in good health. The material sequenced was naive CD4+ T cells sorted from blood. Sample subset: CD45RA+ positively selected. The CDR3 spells CASSPAGRQETQYF. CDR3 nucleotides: TGCGCCAGCAGCCCAGCGGGTAGGCAAGAGACCCAGTACTTC. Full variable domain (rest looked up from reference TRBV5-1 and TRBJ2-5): KAGVTQTPRYLIKTRGQQVTLSCSPISGHRSVSWYQQTPGQGLQFLFEYFSETQRNKGNFPGRFSGRQFSNSRSEMNVSTLELGDSALYLCASSPAGRQETQYFGPGTRLLVL.